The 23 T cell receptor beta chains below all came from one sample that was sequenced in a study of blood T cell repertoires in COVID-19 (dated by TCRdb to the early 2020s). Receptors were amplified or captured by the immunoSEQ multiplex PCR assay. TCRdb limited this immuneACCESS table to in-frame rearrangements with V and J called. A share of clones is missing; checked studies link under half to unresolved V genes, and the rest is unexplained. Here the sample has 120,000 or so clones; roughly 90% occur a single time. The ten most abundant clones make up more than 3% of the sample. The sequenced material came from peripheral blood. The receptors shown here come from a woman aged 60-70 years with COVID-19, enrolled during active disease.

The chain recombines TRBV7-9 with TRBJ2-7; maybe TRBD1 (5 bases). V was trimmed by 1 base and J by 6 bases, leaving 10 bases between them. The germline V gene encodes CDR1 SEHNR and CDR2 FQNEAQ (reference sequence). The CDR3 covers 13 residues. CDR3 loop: CASSLVPGPEQYF. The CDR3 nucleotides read TGTGCCAGCAGCTTAGTTCCAGGGCCCGAGCAGTACTTC.

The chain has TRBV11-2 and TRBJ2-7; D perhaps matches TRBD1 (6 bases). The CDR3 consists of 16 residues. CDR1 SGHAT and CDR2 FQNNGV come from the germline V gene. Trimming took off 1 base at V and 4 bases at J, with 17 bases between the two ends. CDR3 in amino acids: CASSLAPVGHSYEQYF. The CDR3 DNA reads TGTGCCAGCAGCTTAGCTCCTGTGGGACATTCGTACGAGCAGTACTTC. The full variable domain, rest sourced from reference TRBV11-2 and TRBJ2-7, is EAGVAQSPRYKIIEKRQSVAFWCNPISGHATLYWYQQILGQGPKLLIQFQNNGVVDDSQLPKDRFSAERLKGVDSTLKIQPAKLEDSAVYLCASSLAPVGHSYEQYFGPGTRLTVT.

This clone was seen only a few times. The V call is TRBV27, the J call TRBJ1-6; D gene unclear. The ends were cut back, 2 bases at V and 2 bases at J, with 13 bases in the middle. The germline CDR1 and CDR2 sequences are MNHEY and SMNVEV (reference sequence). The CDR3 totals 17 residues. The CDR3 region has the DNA TGTGCCAGCAGTTTAAATGGCGGCAGCACCTATAATTCACCCCTCCACTTT. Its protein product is CASSLNGGSTYNSPLHF.

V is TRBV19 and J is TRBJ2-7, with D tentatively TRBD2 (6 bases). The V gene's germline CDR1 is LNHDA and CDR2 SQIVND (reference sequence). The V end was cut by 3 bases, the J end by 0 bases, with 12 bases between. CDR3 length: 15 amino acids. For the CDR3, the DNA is TGTGCCAGTAGTATGGGGGGATCGCACTCCTACGAGCAGTACTTC. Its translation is CASSMGGSHSYEQYF.

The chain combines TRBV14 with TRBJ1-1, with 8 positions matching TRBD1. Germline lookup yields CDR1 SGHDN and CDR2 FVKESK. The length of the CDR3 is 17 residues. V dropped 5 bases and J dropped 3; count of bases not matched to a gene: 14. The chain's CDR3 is CASSSAGQGATDTEAFF. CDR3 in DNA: TGTGCCAGCAGCTCGGCGGGGCAGGGGGCGACGGACACTGAAGCTTTCTTT. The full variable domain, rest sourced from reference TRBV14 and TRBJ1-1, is EAGVTQFPSHSVIEKGQTVTLRCDPISGHDNLYWYRRVMGKEIKFLLHFVKESKQDESGMPNNRFLAERTGGTYSTLKVQPAELEDSGVYFCASSSAGQGATDTEAFFGQGTRLTVV.

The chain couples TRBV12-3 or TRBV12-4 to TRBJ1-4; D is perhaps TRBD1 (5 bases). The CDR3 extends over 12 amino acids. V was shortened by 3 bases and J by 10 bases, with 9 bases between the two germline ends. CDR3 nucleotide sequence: TGTGCCAGCAGTTTCGGGACTTCAAAACTGTTTTTT. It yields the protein CASSFGTSKLFF.

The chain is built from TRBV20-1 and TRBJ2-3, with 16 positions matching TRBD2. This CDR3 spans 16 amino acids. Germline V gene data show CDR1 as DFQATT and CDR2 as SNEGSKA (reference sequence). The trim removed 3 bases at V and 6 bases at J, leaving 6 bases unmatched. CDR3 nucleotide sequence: TGCAGTGCTAGTGGGACTAGCGGGGGGGCAGGGGATACGCAGTATTTT. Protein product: CSASGTSGGAGDTQYF.

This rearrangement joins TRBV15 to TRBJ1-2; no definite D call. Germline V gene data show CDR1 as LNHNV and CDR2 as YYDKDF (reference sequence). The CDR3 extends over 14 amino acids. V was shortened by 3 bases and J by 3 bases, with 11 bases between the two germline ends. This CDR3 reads CATSSPGAHYGYTF. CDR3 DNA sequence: TGTGCCACCAGCAGCCCGGGTGCCCACTATGGCTACACCTTC. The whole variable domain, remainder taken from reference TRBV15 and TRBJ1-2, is DAMVIQNPRYQVTQFGKPVTLSCSQTLNHNVMYWYQQKSSQAPKLLFHYYDKDFNNEADTPDNFQSRRPNTSFCFLDIRSPGLGDTAMYLCATSSPGAHYGYTFGSGTRLTVV.

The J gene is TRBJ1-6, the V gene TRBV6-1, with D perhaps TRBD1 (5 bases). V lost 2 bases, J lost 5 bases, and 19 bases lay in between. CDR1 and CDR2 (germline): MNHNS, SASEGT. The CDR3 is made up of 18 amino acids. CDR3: CASSELYGGKTNNSPLHF. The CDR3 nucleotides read TGTGCCAGCAGTGAACTTTACGGGGGAAAAACCAATAATTCACCCCTCCACTTT.

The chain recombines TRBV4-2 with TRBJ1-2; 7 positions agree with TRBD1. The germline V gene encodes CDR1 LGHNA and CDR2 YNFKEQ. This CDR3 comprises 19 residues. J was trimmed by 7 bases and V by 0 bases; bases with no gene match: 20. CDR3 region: CASSQETGLIGGVLGGYTF. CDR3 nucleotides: TGTGCCAGCAGCCAAGAGACAGGGCTCATCGGGGGCGTTTTGGGTGGCTACACCTTC.

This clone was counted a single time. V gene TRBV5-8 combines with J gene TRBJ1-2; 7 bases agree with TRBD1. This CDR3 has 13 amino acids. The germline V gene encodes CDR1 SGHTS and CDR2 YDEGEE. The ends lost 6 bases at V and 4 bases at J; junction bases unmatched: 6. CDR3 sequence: CASKFRGIYGYTF. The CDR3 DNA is TGTGCCAGCAAGTTCAGGGGGATCTATGGCTACACCTTC.

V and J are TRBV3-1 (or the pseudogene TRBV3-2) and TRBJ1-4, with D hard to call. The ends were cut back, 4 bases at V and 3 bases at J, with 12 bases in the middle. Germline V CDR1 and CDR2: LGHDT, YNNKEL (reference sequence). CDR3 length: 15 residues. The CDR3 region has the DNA TGTGCCAGCAGCCCCCGGGGTAGGGCTAATGAAAAACTGTTTTTT. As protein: CASSPRGRANEKLFF.

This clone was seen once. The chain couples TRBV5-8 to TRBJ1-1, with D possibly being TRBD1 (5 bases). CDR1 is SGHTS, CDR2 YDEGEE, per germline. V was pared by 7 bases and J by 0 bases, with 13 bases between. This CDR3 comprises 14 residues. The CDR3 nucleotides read TGTGCCAGCTCCTTCGGGACTCTGAACACTGAAGCTTTCTTT. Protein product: CASSFGTLNTEAFF.

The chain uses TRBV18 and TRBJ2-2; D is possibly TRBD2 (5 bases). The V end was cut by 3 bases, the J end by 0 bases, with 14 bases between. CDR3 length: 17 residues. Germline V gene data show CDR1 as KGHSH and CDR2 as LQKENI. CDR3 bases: TGTGCCAGCTCACCCCACGCGGGCAGAGCGAACACCGGGGAGCTGTTTTTT. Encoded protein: CASSPHAGRANTGELFF.

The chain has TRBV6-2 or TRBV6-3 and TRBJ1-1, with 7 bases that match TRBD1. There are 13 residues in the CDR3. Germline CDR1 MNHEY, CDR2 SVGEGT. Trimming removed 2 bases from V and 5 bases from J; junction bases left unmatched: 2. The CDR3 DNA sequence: TGTGCCAGCAGTTACCAGGGGGTTACTGAAGCTTTCTTT. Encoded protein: CASSYQGVTEAFF.

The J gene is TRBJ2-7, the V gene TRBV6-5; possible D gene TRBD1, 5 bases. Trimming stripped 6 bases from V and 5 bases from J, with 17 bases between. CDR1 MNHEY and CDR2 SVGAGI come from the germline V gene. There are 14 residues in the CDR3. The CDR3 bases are TGTGCCAGCAGGACCCTACAGGCGAGCAACGAGCAGTACTTC. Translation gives CASRTLQASNEQYF.

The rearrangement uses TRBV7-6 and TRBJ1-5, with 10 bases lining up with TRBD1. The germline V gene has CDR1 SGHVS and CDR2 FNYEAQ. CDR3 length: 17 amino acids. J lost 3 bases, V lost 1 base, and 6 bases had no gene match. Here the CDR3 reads CASSLESGTGDNQPQHF. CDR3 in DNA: TGTGCCAGCAGCTTAGAGTCTGGGACAGGGGACAATCAGCCCCAGCATTTT.

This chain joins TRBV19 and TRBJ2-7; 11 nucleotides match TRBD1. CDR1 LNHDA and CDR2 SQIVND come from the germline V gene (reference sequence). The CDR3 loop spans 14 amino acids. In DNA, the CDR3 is TGTGGCACCTCTCCCGGGACAGGGGGCTACGAGCAGTACTTC. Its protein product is CGTSPGTGGYEQYF.

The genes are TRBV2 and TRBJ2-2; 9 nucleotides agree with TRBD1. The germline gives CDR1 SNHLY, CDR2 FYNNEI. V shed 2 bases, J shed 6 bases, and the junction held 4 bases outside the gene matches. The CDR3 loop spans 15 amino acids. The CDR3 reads CASSERTGVAGELFF. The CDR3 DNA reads TGTGCCAGCAGTGAAAGGACAGGGGTGGCCGGGGAGCTGTTTTTT.

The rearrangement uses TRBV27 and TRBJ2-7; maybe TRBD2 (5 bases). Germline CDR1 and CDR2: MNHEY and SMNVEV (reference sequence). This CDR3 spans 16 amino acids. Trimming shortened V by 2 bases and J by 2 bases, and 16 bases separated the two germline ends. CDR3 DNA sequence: TGTGCCAGCAGTTTAGGAGGCAAGCTCGTTACCTACGAGCAGTACTTC. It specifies CASSLGGKLVTYEQYF.

CDR3 residues: CASSSNRDRAGEQFF. For the CDR3, the DNA is TGTGCCAGCAGCTCGAACCGGGACAGGGCAGGAGAGCAGTTCTTC. The gene calls are TRBV5-8 and TRBJ2-1, with 9 nucleotides matching TRBD1. The CDR3 totals 15 residues. CDR1 is SGHTS, CDR2 YDEGEE, per germline. Trimming cost V 3 bases and J 10 bases; bases outside gene matches: 11.

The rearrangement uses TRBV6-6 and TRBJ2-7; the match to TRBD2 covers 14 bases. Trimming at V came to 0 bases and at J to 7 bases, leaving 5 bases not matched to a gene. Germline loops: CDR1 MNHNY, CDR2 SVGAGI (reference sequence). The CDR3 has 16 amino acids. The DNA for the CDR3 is TGTGCCAGCAGTTACTCGACTAGCGGGGGGGCCGGAGAGCAGTACTTC. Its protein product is CASSYSTSGGAGEQYF.

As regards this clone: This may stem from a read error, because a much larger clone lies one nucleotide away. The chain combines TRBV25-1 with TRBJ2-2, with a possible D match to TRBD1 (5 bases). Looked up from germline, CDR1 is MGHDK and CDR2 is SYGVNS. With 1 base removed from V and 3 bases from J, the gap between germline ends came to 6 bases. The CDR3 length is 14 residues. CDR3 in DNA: TGTGCCAGCAGTGAATCGACAGACACCGGGGAGCTGTTTTTT. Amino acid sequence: CASSESTDTGELFF.